Presented here are 27 T cell receptor beta chains from one specimen sequenced in a study of blood T cell repertoires in COVID-19. The table came from immunoSEQ multiplex PCR; TCRdb's copy has only in-frame clones and leaves some out. The table includes about 130,000 clones, about four fifths detected once. The specimen sequenced was peripheral blood. The receptors here all came from a man at least 80 years old with acute or convalescent COVID-19.

J is TRBJ1-3 and V is TRBV5-1; possible D gene TRBD1, 6 bases. Trimming stripped 0 bases from V and 3 bases from J, with 13 bases between. The CDR3 has 16 amino acids. From germline, CDR1 is SGHRS and CDR2 YFSETQ. The CDR3 region is CASSLAGGRFGNTIYF. CDR3 coding DNA: TGCGCCAGCAGCTTGGCCGGGGGGCGCTTTGGAAACACCATATATTTT.

This sequence joins TRBV5-5 and TRBJ2-1, with 9 bases identical to TRBD1. Germline CDR1 SGHKS, CDR2 YYEKEE (reference sequence). The V gene end was trimmed by 4 bases and the J gene end by 0 bases; junction bases not matched to a gene: 2. The CDR3 runs 15 residues. CDR3 sequence (DNA): TGTGCCAGCAGCCCGGGACAGGGCTCCTACAATGAGCAGTTCTTC. This sequence encodes CASSPGQGSYNEQFF. Looking up the rest from reference TRBV5-5 and TRBJ2-1 gives the full variable domain: DAGVTQSPTHLIKTRGQQVTLRCSPISGHKSVSWYQQVLGQGPQFIFQYYEKEERGRGNFPDRFSARQFPNYSSELNVNALLLGDSALYLCASSPGQGSYNEQFFGPGTRLTVL.

This clone was seen only a few times. J is TRBJ1-4 and V is TRBV19; the D gene is possibly TRBD1 (5 bases). The CDR3 runs 16 residues. The V gene's germline CDR1 is LNHDA and CDR2 SQIVND (reference sequence). Trimming shortened V by 4 bases and J by 0 bases, and 12 bases separated the two germline ends. CDR3 in amino acids: CASSRTSSATNEKLFF. Written as DNA, the CDR3 is TGTGCCAGTAGTAGGACATCCAGTGCAACTAATGAAAAACTGTTTTTT.

V and J are TRBV18 and TRBJ2-3; possibly TRBD1 for D (6 bases). CDR1 is KGHSH, CDR2 LQKENI, per germline. This CDR3 contains 14 residues. Deletions cut 6 bases from V and 2 bases from J, with 12 bases between. CDR3: CASSPRQVTDTQYF. CDR3 nucleotides: TGTGCCAGCTCCCCAAGACAGGTCACAGATACGCAGTATTTT. The variable domain in full, with the rest retrieved from reference TRBV18 and TRBJ2-3, is NAGVMQNPRHLVRRRGQEARLRCSPMKGHSHVYWYRQLPEEGLKFMVYLQKENIIDESGMPKERFSAEFPKEGPSILRIQQVVRGDSAAYFCASSPRQVTDTQYFGPGTRLTVL.

This chain joins TRBV7-2 and TRBJ2-5, with a weak D call TRBD1 (5 bases). The V end lost 5 bases, the J end lost 3 bases, and 13 bases lay between the germline ends. The germline gives CDR1 SGHTA, CDR2 FQGNSA. The CDR3 has 14 residues. The DNA of the CDR3 is TGTGCCAGCAGCCAGCCGACAGTTAAAGAGACCCAGTACTTC. This sequence encodes CASSQPTVKETQYF.

This rearrangement joins TRBV6-5 to TRBJ1-6, with D tentatively TRBD1 (6 bases). In germline, CDR1 is MNHEY, CDR2 SVGAGI. This CDR3 has 14 amino acids. V was cut by 8 bases and J by 6 bases, with 14 bases left in between. The CDR3 region is CASGPGVGNSPLHF. Written as DNA, the CDR3 is TGTGCCAGCGGCCCAGGGGTAGGTAATTCACCCCTCCACTTT.

For this clone: A much larger clone differs from this one at a single base, so this may be a read error. The J gene is TRBJ2-5, the V gene TRBV11-1; D might be TRBD1 (6 bases). V lost 5 bases, J lost 2 bases, and 9 bases lay in between. Per germline, CDR1 SGHAT and CDR2 FQDESV (reference sequence). This CDR3 has 13 residues. The CDR3 DNA sequence: TGTGCCAGCAGCCGGGACAATCAAGAGACCCAGTACTTC. Residues: CASSRDNQETQYF.

V and J are TRBV4-2 and TRBJ2-1, with TRBD1 matching over 9 bases. J lost 8 bases, V lost 4 bases, and 9 bases had no gene match. Germline lookup yields CDR1 LGHNA and CDR2 YNFKEQ. The CDR3 covers 15 residues. For the CDR3, the DNA is TGTGCCAGCAGCCTTCACCGGGACAGGGTCGATGAGCAGTTCTTC. It encodes CASSLHRDRVDEQFF.

This chain joins TRBV29-1 and TRBJ2-5, with 7 bases matching TRBD2. Germline-derived CDR1 and CDR2 are SQVTM and ANQGSEA. CDR3 length: 14 residues. V was pared by 4 bases and J by 4 bases, with 9 bases of the junction left unmatched. CDR3 coding DNA: TGCAGCGTTGTTGGGACTACCCTGCGAGAGACCCAGTACTTC. It is translated as CSVVGTTLRETQYF.

This clone was observed once. The rearrangement links TRBV5-4 to TRBJ1-6; 9 bases are shared with TRBD1. Germline V lookup: CDR1 SGHNT, CDR2 YYREEE (reference sequence). V lost 2 bases, J lost 10 bases, and 7 bases stayed unmatched. The CDR3 length is 15 residues. DNA for the CDR3: TGTGCCAGCAGCTTTCCGGGACAGGGAGACTCACCCCTCCACTTT. The encoded protein is CASSFPGQGDSPLHF.

The gene calls are TRBV7-9 and TRBJ2-2, with a tentative D call TRBD2 (5 bases). The CDR3 has 14 residues. CDR1 and CDR2 from the germline V gene are SEHNR and FQNEAQ (reference sequence). V was cut by 5 bases and J by 1 base, with 8 bases left in between. The CDR3 DNA reads TGTGCCAGCAGCCCCGGGAAGAACACCGGGGAGCTGTTTTTT. Its translation is CASSPGKNTGELFF.

The rearrangement uses TRBV19 and TRBJ2-1, with 8 bases matching TRBD2. The CDR3 totals 15 residues. Trimming removed 7 bases from V and 8 bases from J; junction bases left unmatched: 13. Germline V gene lookup returns CDR1 LNHDA and CDR2 SQIVND (reference sequence). This chain's CDR3 is CASTAIGTSKDEQFF. Written as DNA, the CDR3 is TGTGCCAGTACGGCTATCGGGACTAGTAAAGATGAGCAGTTCTTC.

In its sample, this clone was seen a few times. The chain couples TRBV11-2 to TRBJ2-7; 10 bases are shared with TRBD1. V shed 5 bases, J shed 4 bases, and the junction held 8 bases outside the gene matches. The germline gives CDR1 SGHAT, CDR2 FQNNGV. The CDR3 contains 15 residues. In nucleotides, the CDR3 is TGTGCCAGCAGCAGAGACAGGGGGCGATTATACGAGCAGTACTTC. Protein: CASSRDRGRLYEQYF.

The chain combines TRBV7-9 with TRBJ1-4, with 12 nucleotides matching TRBD1. CDR3 length equals 17 residues. Per germline, CDR1 SEHNR and CDR2 FQNEAQ (reference sequence). V gave up 4 bases and J gave up 7 bases; unmatched junction bases: 10. CDR3 nucleotide sequence: TGTGCCAGCAGCTCCCGGGACAGGGGGCGCCGGGGTGAAAAACTGTTTTTT. It specifies CASSSRDRGRRGEKLFF.

As DNA, the CDR3 is TGTGCCAGCTCCTTGGGGCTGCGGGGAGAGCAGTTCTTC. It codes for CASSLGLRGEQFF. The chain carries TRBV18 and TRBJ2-1; tentatively, D is TRBD2 (6 bases). The CDR3 totals 13 residues. The V gene's germline CDR1 is KGHSH and CDR2 LQKENI. V gave up 6 bases and J gave up 10 bases, with 16 bases separating them.

This clone came up a few times. The chain carries TRBV10-2 and TRBJ1-5; perhaps TRBD1 as D (5 bases). The CDR3 has 16 amino acids. Germline V gene data show CDR1 as WSHSY and CDR2 as SAAADI. V dropped 4 bases and J dropped 6 bases, with 19 bases sitting between them. The CDR3, as DNA: TGCGCCAGCAGTGGGGGCCAGGGCGCATCGGTTCAGCCCCAGCATTTT. Translation gives CASSGGQGASVQPQHF.

The chain combines TRBV4-1 with TRBJ1-6, with D unclear. With 2 bases removed from V and 4 bases from J, the gap between germline ends came to 12 bases. Germline CDR1 reads MGHRA; CDR2 reads YSYEKL. The CDR3 sequence is 16 residues long. CDR3 residues: CASSQLHSGYNSPLHF. CDR3 coding DNA: TGCGCCAGCAGCCAACTCCACAGCGGATATAATTCACCCCTCCACTTT.

In this sample, this clone turned up many times. The genes are TRBV7-9 and TRBJ1-5; D unresolved. Trimming took off 3 bases at V and 1 base at J, with 7 bases between the two ends. The CDR3 runs 14 residues. CDR1 and CDR2 from the germline V gene are SEHNR and FQNEAQ (reference sequence). In DNA form, the CDR3 reads TGTGCCAGCAGCTTTAGCGAGAGCAATCAGCCCCAGCATTTT. It codes for CASSFSESNQPQHF.

This chain connects TRBV6-5 to TRBJ1-5, with D unclear. Germline CDR1 is MNHEY and CDR2 is SVGAGI. V lost 10 bases, J lost 0 bases, and 10 bases lay in between. The CDR3 runs to 13 residues. The CDR3 loop is CATSSYSNQPQHF. CDR3 coding DNA: TGTGCCACCTCAAGCTATAGCAATCAGCCCCAGCATTTT.

The chain links TRBV2 to TRBJ1-6, with TRBD1 as a possible D gene (6 bases). Trimming stripped 7 bases from V and 8 bases from J, with 18 bases between. The CDR3 length is 15 residues. Germline assignment: CDR1 SNHLY and CDR2 FYNNEI. CDR3 in amino acids: CASNPLGGDHSPLHF. The CDR3 DNA sequence: TGTGCCAGCAACCCATTAGGGGGGGATCATTCACCCCTCCACTTT.

The V gene is TRBV5-1, the J gene TRBJ2-7, with D possibly matching TRBD1 (6 bases). The germline CDR1 and CDR2 sequences are SGHRS and YFSETQ. With 0 bases removed from V and 1 base from J, the gap between germline ends came to 17 bases. The CDR3 is 17 residues long. Here the CDR3 DNA reads TGCGCCAGCAGCTTGGCCGGGATCGGACAGAGATCCTACGAGCAGTACTTC. This gives the protein CASSLAGIGQRSYEQYF.

The DNA of the CDR3 is TGTGCCAGCAGCAGCAGGGTTTTTGAGCAGTTCTTC. Encoded protein: CASSSRVFEQFF. The J gene is TRBJ2-1, the V gene TRBV6-4; D possibly corresponds to TRBD1 (5 bases). CDR3 length: 12 amino acids. The V end was cut by 6 bases, the J end by 9 bases, with 12 bases between. Germline CDR1 and CDR2: MRHNA and SNTAGT.

The rearrangement joins TRBV28 to TRBJ2-3; possibly TRBD1 for D (5 bases). The V and J ends lost 7 bases and 6 bases respectively, with 14 bases between them. The CDR3 has 13 residues. CDR1 and CDR2 from the germline V gene are MDHEN and SYDVKM. CDR3 DNA sequence: TGTGCCAGCAATTGGGGCGCGACGGATACGCAGTATTTT. It translates to CASNWGATDTQYF.

The count of this clone is one. V usage is TRBV3-1 (or the pseudogene TRBV3-2) and J usage is TRBJ2-7, with TRBD1 identical over 8 bases. Germline V gene data show CDR1 as LGHDT and CDR2 as YNNKEL (reference sequence). This CDR3 comprises 13 residues. Trimming took 6 bases from V and 5 from J; bases not matched to a gene: 6. The CDR3 sequence is CASRNQGADEQYF. The CDR3 DNA is TGTGCCAGCAGGAACCAGGGGGCCGACGAGCAGTACTTC.

The J gene is TRBJ1-6, the V gene TRBV30; 8 bases match TRBD1. This CDR3 comprises 17 residues. Trimming took 0 bases from V and 14 from J; bases not matched to a gene: 18. Germline loops: CDR1 GTSNPN, CDR2 SVGIG (reference sequence). CDR3 region: CAWSVARVRTGQRALHF. In nucleotides, the CDR3 is TGTGCCTGGAGTGTAGCCAGGGTGAGGACAGGGCAAAGAGCCCTCCACTTT.

This clone has a handful of counts. V usage is TRBV5-4 and J usage is TRBJ2-7, with D maybe TRBD1 (5 bases). V shed 5 bases and J shed 3 bases, with 15 bases lying between them. The CDR3 is 14 amino acids. Germline lookup yields CDR1 SGHNT and CDR2 YYREEE (reference sequence). The CDR3 region is CASSRDRSFYEQYF. CDR3 DNA: TGTGCCAGCAGTCGCGACAGAAGCTTCTACGAGCAGTACTTC.

The chain joins TRBV28 to TRBJ2-1; 10 nucleotides line up with TRBD1. V lost 7 bases, J lost 7 bases, and 10 bases stayed unmatched. Germline V gives CDR1 MDHEN, CDR2 SYDVKM. This CDR3 has 15 residues. CDR3 in DNA: TGTGCCAGCACTAGGACAGGGGGTTTACTAAATGAGCAGTTCTTC. Protein sequence: CASTRTGGLLNEQFF. Supplemented by reference TRBV28 and TRBJ2-1, the full variable domain reads DVKVTQSSRYLVKRTGEKVFLECVQDMDHENMFWYRQDPGLGLRLIYFSYDVKMKEKGDIPEGYSVSREKKERFSLILESASTNQTSMYLCASTRTGGLLNEQFFGPGTRLTVL.